This T cell receptor (beta chain) comes out of a study of blood T cells in healthy people across ages. General study results and limits: Long-lived donors exceeded aged donors in naive CD4+ cells and diversity.

In regard to this clonotype: Its specificity is unknown.

A second roughly 7 to 11 cycle PCR used barcoded and J-beta primers. Each CDR3 protein gets one entry after TCRdb re-called the 5' RACE reads with MiXCR. The data contain about 970,000 distinct CDR3 sequences, roughly 50% of them singletons. The CDR3 runs 14 residues. From germline, CDR1 is ENHRY and CDR2 SYGVKD. The junction had 7 bases not matched to a gene; V was cut back by 3 bases and J by 6 bases. Isolating PBMCs gave at least 6 million of these cells per sample. Every sample gave at least 5 micrograms of total RNA when it was extracted. The TCR comes from a woman aged 55-69 years in good health. The sample comprised blood. The rearrangement uses TRBV10-3 and TRBJ2-7; 8 bases are a match to TRBD2. The CDR3 DNA sequence: TGTGCCATCAGTGACGGGACTAGATTCACCGAGCAGTACTTC. Translating it yields CAISDGTRFTEQYF.